One and the same sample provided the 23 T cell receptor beta chains below, sequenced in a study of low-dose radiotherapy and immunotherapy resistance in tumors (dated by TCRdb to 2022 to 2024). The sequencer listed for this sample is Illumina HiSeq 2500. To make first-strand cDNA, Superscript III was used along with a set of TRAV- and TRBV-specific primers so that both the TCRalpha and TCRbeta chains were covered. TCRs were amplified for approximately 20 PCR cycles with Phusion, using a constant-region primer paired with the adapter attached to the V primers. TCRdb cleaned the public reads at Q25 with fastp, built clones with MiXCR and kept in-frame beta chains. Each CDR3 protein gets just one entry, which takes the most common genes and DNA from the rows behind it. Present in this sample are 35,000 to 50,000 distinct CDR3 sequences, about 25% of which were seen just once. Of the sample, 10% falls within the top ten clones.

The time point label for this specimen denotes: after trial treatment. Interpreted using the paper, the treatment or condition label stands for: LDRT plus nivolumab, ipilimumab, low-dose cyclophosphamide and aspirin (RACIN trial). The sequencing used PBMCs, collected after low-dose radiotherapy plus immunotherapy. Receptors originate from a male donor with prostate cancer.

The V call is TRBV15, the J call TRBJ1-2; D unresolved. This CDR3 is built from 13 residues. Looked up from germline, CDR1 is LNHNV and CDR2 is YYDKDF (reference sequence). V gave up 0 bases and J gave up 7 bases, with 9 bases separating them. The CDR3 nucleotides read TGTGCCACCAGCAGAGATCAAGGGTTTGGCTACACCTTC. Translation: CATSRDQGFGYTF.

Many counts were recorded for this clonotype. The rearrangement links TRBV4-1 to TRBJ2-7; TRBD1 aligns across 7 bases. The CDR3 has 15 residues. Germline V lookup: CDR1 MGHRA, CDR2 YSYEKL. V lost 2 bases to trimming and J lost 6 bases; unmatched junction nucleotides: 10. CDR3 DNA: TGCGCCAGCAGCCAACTGACAGGGACCAGCTCCGAGCAGTACTTC. Encoded protein: CASSQLTGTSSEQYF.

The chain recombines TRBV19 with TRBJ1-4, with 7 bases lining up with TRBD1. CDR3 size: 14 residues. The V segment lost 3 bases and the J segment 8 bases; nucleotides outside the gene matches: 6. Germline values: CDR1 LNHDA, CDR2 SQIVND (reference sequence). As DNA, the CDR3 is TGTGCCAGTAGTATGAGGGGGCTGGGAGAAAAACTGTTTTTT. This codes for CASSMRGLGEKLFF.

This clonotype was seen more than once but under ten times. This chain joins TRBV5-1 and TRBJ2-7; D remains unclear. The CDR3 loop spans 14 amino acids. With 1 base removed from V and 6 bases from J, the gap between germline ends came to 14 bases. Germline V CDR1 and CDR2: SGHRS, YFSETQ. CDR3 amino acids: CASSLPEVQAEQYF. The CDR3 DNA reads TGCGCCAGCAGCTTGCCTGAAGTACAAGCCGAGCAGTACTTC.

This clonotype was observed many times. The V call is TRBV5-1, the J call TRBJ2-7; D might be TRBD2 (6 bases). From germline, CDR1 is SGHRS and CDR2 YFSETQ. The V and J ends lost 6 bases and 6 bases respectively, with 16 bases between them. The CDR3 runs to 13 residues. The CDR3 sequence is CASTSWGEGEQYF. The DNA of the CDR3 is TGCGCCAGCACCTCGTGGGGGGAAGGCGAGCAGTACTTC.

This clonotype was seen ten or more times. The chain links TRBV28 to TRBJ2-7; 7 positions agree with TRBD1. Germline CDR1 is MDHEN and CDR2 is SYDVKM. Trimming took 5 bases from V and 2 from J; bases not matched to a gene: 9. This CDR3 region has 15 residues. In nucleotides, the CDR3 is TGTGCCAGCAGTCCCCCCACAGGGGTCCCCTACGAGCAGTACTTC. It codes for CASSPPTGVPYEQYF.

J is TRBJ1-5 and V is TRBV2, with 7 positions matching TRBD1. The CDR3 has 14 amino acids. V shed 4 bases and J 6 bases; nucleotides not matched to a gene: 6. Germline loops: CDR1 SNHLY, CDR2 FYNNEI. The CDR3 DNA sequence: TGTGCCAGCAGTGGGGGCAGGGGGAGTCAGCCCCAGCATTTT. This encodes CASSGGRGSQPQHF.

This clonotype appeared a few times. This chain links TRBV2 with TRBJ2-7; no reliable D call. The CDR3 length is 15 residues. The germline V gene has CDR1 SNHLY and CDR2 FYNNEI. Trimming cost V 4 bases and J 6 bases, with 19 bases left between them. The CDR3, as DNA: TGTGCCAGCAGTGTCTTTAGGCCCCCTGGGCTCGAGCAGTACTTC. Translated: CASSVFRPPGLEQYF.

V and J are TRBV5-4 and TRBJ2-1, with D tentatively TRBD1 (5 bases). Looked up from germline, CDR1 is SGHNT and CDR2 is YYREEE (reference sequence). The CDR3 is made up of 16 amino acids. V was cut by 5 bases and J by 2 bases, with 17 bases left in between. The CDR3 DNA sequence: TGTGCCAGCAGACCCGGCATCGCAGGGCCCTACAATGAGCAGTTCTTC. Encoded protein: CASRPGIAGPYNEQFF.

This clonotype was recorded at least ten times. The chain carries TRBV7-2 and TRBJ1-6; possible D gene TRBD1, 5 bases. This CDR3 region has 16 residues. Trimming removed 4 bases at V and 6 bases at J, with 16 bases between. The V gene's germline CDR1 is SGHTA and CDR2 FQGNSA. CDR3 in DNA: TGTGCCAGCAGCTCCTGGACAAGCCAAGTTAATTCACCCCTCCACTTT. Protein: CASSSWTSQVNSPLHF.

This clonotype was seen more than once but under ten times. The CDR3 loop reads CASSGGQGINQPQHF. CDR3 nucleotide sequence: TGTGCCAGCAGTGGGGGACAGGGGATAAATCAGCCCCAGCATTTT. The gene calls are TRBV27 and TRBJ1-5; 10 bases align to TRBD1. The CDR3 contains 15 residues. Trimming took 5 bases from V and 4 from J; bases not matched to a gene: 5. Germline V gene data show CDR1 as MNHEY and CDR2 as SMNVEV (reference sequence).

There are many counts of this clonotype. V usage is TRBV19 and J usage is TRBJ2-1; 9 bases are shared with TRBD1. The germline CDR1 and CDR2 sequences are LNHDA and SQIVND (reference sequence). V shed 5 bases and J 6 bases; nucleotides not matched to a gene: 11. The CDR3 has 16 residues. The CDR3 spells CASSPTSGQGFNEQFF. CDR3 bases: TGTGCCAGTAGTCCGACGTCGGGACAGGGATTCAATGAGCAGTTCTTC.

This clonotype was observed at least ten times. CDR3 DNA sequence: TGTGCCAGCAGTGGCGGGGGTGGGAATGAGCAGTTCTTC. Encoded protein: CASSGGGGNEQFF. The gene calls are TRBV28 and TRBJ2-1; 7 nucleotides line up with TRBD2. The CDR3 contains 13 residues. Unmatched junction bases numbered 5, after V lost 5 bases and J lost 7 bases. Germline CDR1 and CDR2: MDHEN and SYDVKM.

This clonotype was detected many times. The chain carries TRBV18 and TRBJ2-1, with TRBD2 matching over 12 bases. CDR1 is KGHSH, CDR2 LQKENI, per germline. The junction had 4 bases not matched to a gene; V was cut back by 2 bases and J by 2 bases. The CDR3 totals 17 residues. CDR3 amino acids: CASSPASGRGTYNEQFF. The CDR3 coding sequence is TGTGCCAGCTCACCAGCTAGCGGGAGGGGTACCTACAATGAGCAGTTCTTC.

In its sample, this clonotype was seen many times. V gene TRBV24-1 combines with J gene TRBJ2-1, with 8 nucleotides matching TRBD2. V lost 4 bases, J lost 7 bases, and 11 bases stayed unmatched. The CDR3 length is 16 residues. CDR1 and CDR2 (germline): KGHDR, SFDVKD. This CDR3 is CATSDMSGSFGNEQFF. The CDR3 DNA reads as TGTGCCACCAGTGACATGAGCGGGAGTTTCGGGAATGAGCAGTTCTTC.

Note on this clonotype: A clone one base away is much larger, so this may be a read error. The J gene is TRBJ2-5, the V gene TRBV25-1, with D perhaps TRBD2 (6 bases). CDR1 is MGHDK, CDR2 SYGVNS, per germline. This CDR3 has 16 amino acids. The CDR3 DNA reads TGTGCCAGCAGTGAGCTTAGCGGTAAATACCAAGAGACCCGGTACTTC. Protein product: CASSELSGKYQETRYF. The full variable domain, rest sourced from reference TRBV25-1 and TRBJ2-5, is EADIYQTPRYLVIGTGKKITLECSQTMGHDKMYWYQQDPGMELHLIHYSYGVNSTEKGDLSSESTVSRIRTEHFPLTLESARPSHTSQYLCASSELSGKYQETRYFGPGTRLLVL.

This clonotype has at least ten counts. V is TRBV4-1 and J is TRBJ1-1; 8 bases match TRBD1. CDR1 and CDR2 from the germline V gene are MGHRA and YSYEKL. J gave up 1 base and V 5 bases, and 3 bases lay outside the gene matches. The CDR3 sequence is 14 residues long. DNA of the CDR3: TGCGCCAGCAGCATCGACAGGGGGAACACTGAAGCTTTCTTT. Translated, it gives CASSIDRGNTEAFF.

This clonotype is medium-sized in the sample. The chain has TRBV21-1 and TRBJ2-1; the table gives TRBD1 as D, unverified against the DNA. TRBV21-1 is designated a pseudogene. The CDR3 consists of 19 residues. The CDR3 protein is CASSKDGQGPREGYNEQFF. CDR3 in DNA: TGTGCCAGCAGCAAAGACGGACAGGGACCCCGTGAGGGGTACAATGAGCAGTTCTTC.

Ten or more counts support this clonotype. The rearrangement uses TRBV11-2 and TRBJ2-2; D gene uncertain. The V gene's germline CDR1 is SGHAT and CDR2 FQNNGV. The CDR3 runs 14 residues. Trimming removed 1 base from V and 7 bases from J, with 10 bases in between. The CDR3 reads CASSLGVGGGELFF. In DNA, the CDR3 is TGTGCCAGCAGCTTAGGAGTTGGCGGCGGGGAGCTGTTTTTT.

This clonotype has at least ten counts. The chain couples TRBV6-2 or TRBV6-3 to TRBJ1-2; D is uncertain. CDR1 is MNHEY, CDR2 SVGEGT, per germline. V was clipped by 3 bases and J by 7 bases, with 9 bases between them. The CDR3 sequence is 12 residues long. The CDR3 nucleotides read TGTGCCAGCAGTTATTCGGGGTTTGGCTACACCTTC. As protein: CASSYSGFGYTF.

The table lists this clonotype with many counts. The chain employs TRBV20-1 and TRBJ2-3; TRBD2 matches at 7 bases. The CDR3 totals 15 residues. CDR1 and CDR2 (germline): DFQATT, SNEGSKA (reference sequence). J was trimmed by 6 bases and V by 3 bases; bases with no gene match: 12. The CDR3 coding sequence is TGCAGTGCTAGGATCTTGGGAGGGGAGCGGGATACGCAGTATTTT. Its protein is CSARILGGERDTQYF.

The chain joins TRBV4-1 to TRBJ2-5, with TRBD1 matching over 7 bases. J gave up 7 bases and V 2 bases, and 7 bases lay outside the gene matches. Germline V lookup: CDR1 MGHRA, CDR2 YSYEKL. This CDR3 is built from 14 residues. In DNA form, the CDR3 reads TGCGCCAGCAGCCAAAACCGGGACAGCAGGACCCAGTACTTC. Residues: CASSQNRDSRTQYF.

About this clonotype: This sequence is one base from a far larger clone and is likely a read error. The chain links TRBV9 to TRBJ2-7, with 12 bases fitting TRBD1. The CDR3 sequence is 18 residues long. Germline-derived CDR1 and CDR2 are SGDLS and YYNGEE. With 3 bases clipped from V and 7 bases from J, the junction kept 17 bases outside the gene matches. The CDR3 sequence: CASSGGGQGAVGGYEQYF. In nucleotides, the CDR3 is TGTGCCAGCAGCGGAGGGGGACAGGGGGCCGTAGGGGGTTATGAGCAGTACTTC.